This is a list of T cell receptor beta chains from one sample in a study of blood T cell repertoires in COVID-19. Sequenced by immunoSEQ multiplex PCR; TCRdb stores in-frame clones only, minus some. Altogether 250,000 to 350,000 clones are present, under 90% being singletons, with the ten largest covering approximately 0.94%. Source material: peripheral blood. Receptors originate from a woman aged 40 to 50 who had recovered from COVID-19. The CDR3 runs from the conserved cysteine through the conserved F or W. D genes are given only for firm matches. Size is stated for part of the rows, as once, few or many counts, or as a class when the clone is expanded.

j_call v_call d_call clone_size cdr3_nt cdr3_aa
TRBJ2-7 TRBV11-2 TRBD2 many TGTGCCAGCAGCTCGTCACTAGCGGGACCCTACGAGCAGTACTTC CASSSSLAGPYEQYF
TRBJ1-4 TRBV28 NA NA TGTGCCAGCAGCCCAGTTGGGACATCTAATGAAAAACTGTTTTTT CASSPVGTSNEKLFF
TRBJ1-5 TRBV3-1/TRBV3-2 NA few TGTGCCAGCAGCCAAGATTGGGCTCAGCCCCAGCATTTT CASSQDWAQPQHF
TRBJ2-7 TRBV7-9 TRBD2 NA TGTGCCAGCAGCCCAAGCGGGACTAGCGGGTCCGAGCAGTACTTC CASSPSGTSGSEQYF
TRBJ2-7 TRBV6-1 TRBD2 once TGTGCCAGCAGTGAATGGCTAGCGGGAGAGGGCGAGCAGTACTTC CASSEWLAGEGEQYF
TRBJ2-1 TRBV3-1/TRBV3-2 TRBD2 NA TGTGCCAGCAGCCAAGATATTGGGACTAGCAGTGAGCAGTTCTTC CASSQDIGTSSEQFF
TRBJ1-1 TRBV7-8 TRBD1 once TGTGCCAGCAGCCATACCGGGACAGTGCCTGAAGCTTTCTTT CASSHTGTVPEAFF
TRBJ2-5 TRBV7-9 NA NA TGTGCCAGCAGCTTAGCAGGGGCACAAGAGACCCAGTACTTC CASSLAGAQETQYF
TRBJ2-1 TRBV19 NA NA TGTGCCAGTGGGACCCGGGACACCTACAATGAGCAGTTCTTC CASGTRDTYNEQFF
TRBJ1-1 TRBV28 TRBD1 NA TGTGCCAGCAGTTTGGACCCTACAGGGGTAAACGGGCGGGCTTTCTTT CASSLDPTGVNGRAFF
TRBJ2-7 TRBV3-1/TRBV3-2 TRBD1 NA TGTGCCAGCAGCCCGAGGGACAGGGGAGACGAGCAGTACTTC CASSPRDRGDEQYF
TRBJ2-2 TRBV19 TRBD1 NA TGTGCCAGTAGTATAGGACAGGGGGTCGGCACCGGGGAGCTGTTTTTT CASSIGQGVGTGELFF
TRBJ2-2 TRBV30 TRBD1 NA TGTGCCTGGAGTTCACCCCTGGGGACAGACACGAACACCGGGGAGCTGTTTTTT CAWSSPLGTDTNTGELFF
TRBJ2-5 TRBV6-5 NA NA TGTGCCAGCAGTTTACTCGATAACCAAGAGACCCAGTACTTC CASSLLDNQETQYF
TRBJ2-3 TRBV11-3 TRBD2 NA TGTGCCAGCAGCATTAGCGGGGCGAGCACAGATACGCAGTATTTT CASSISGASTDTQYF
TRBJ2-7 TRBV4-2 NA NA TGTGCCAGCAGCCAAGACTTAGCGTCGAGCTCCTACGAGCAGTACTTC CASSQDLASSSYEQYF
TRBJ2-3 TRBV15 TRBD2 NA TGTGCCACCAGCACCCGACTAGCGGGAGGGGCAGATACGCAGTATTTT CATSTRLAGGADTQYF
TRBJ2-1 TRBV6-5 TRBD2 NA TGTGCCAGCAGCCTCAGCGGGAGTTGGAACAATGAGCAGTTCTTC CASSLSGSWNNEQFF
TRBJ2-7 TRBV10-3 TRBD2 NA TGTGCCATCAGTGAATACGGACTAGAGTACGAGCAGTACTTC CAISEYGLEYEQYF
TRBJ2-7 TRBV11-3 TRBD2 NA TGTGCCAGCAGCTTAGTTGGGACTAGCGGGAGCGGCTACGAGCAGTACTTC CASSLVGTSGSGYEQYF
TRBJ2-7 TRBV3-1/TRBV3-2 NA NA TGTGCCAGCAGCCAAGAGGACTACTTTACCTACGAGCAGTACTTC CASSQEDYFTYEQYF
TRBJ2-7 TRBV6-6 TRBD2 NA TGTGCCAGCAGTTCTGGACTAGCGGGATTACTCTACGAGCAGTACTTC CASSSGLAGLLYEQYF
TRBJ2-2 TRBV27 NA NA TGTGCCAGCAGGGAGAACGGCCGGGAGCTGTTTTTT CASRENGRELFF
TRBJ2-1 TRBV5-6 NA few TGTGCCAGCAGCTTGGCCGTTAAGCGGAACGACGTGAATGAGCAGTTCTTC CASSLAVKRNDVNEQFF
TRBJ1-4 TRBV30 NA NA TGTGCCTGGAGCGCGGGGTACTTTGAAAAACTGTTTTTT CAWSAGYFEKLFF
TRBJ2-7 TRBV2 TRBD1 NA TGTGCCAGCAGTAAACGGGACAGGGGTAACGAGCAGTACTTC CASSKRDRGNEQYF
TRBJ2-3 TRBV5-4 TRBD2 NA TGTGCCAGCAGCTTGACTAGCGGGAACACAGATACGCAGTATTTT CASSLTSGNTDTQYF
TRBJ2-7 TRBV27 NA NA TGTGCCAGCAGTTTAAGTCTGGGAGGCGAGCAGTACTTC CASSLSLGGEQYF
TRBJ1-2 TRBV6-5 NA NA TGTGCCAGCAGGCCCGAAAACGTCGACTGGCGTGGCTACACCTTC CASRPENVDWRGYTF
TRBJ2-7 TRBV12-3/TRBV12-4 NA NA TGTGCCAGCAGTTCCGGGACCTACGAGCAGTACTTC CASSSGTYEQYF
TRBJ1-2 TRBV28 TRBD1 NA TGTGCCAGCAGTGCACGACAGGGGACTGACTTC CASSARQGTDF
TRBJ1-2 TRBV6-2/TRBV6-3 TRBD1 NA TGTGCCAGCAGTTCTTCAGGACAGGAATACTATGGCTACACCTTC CASSSSGQEYYGYTF
TRBJ1-1 TRBV18 TRBD1 NA TGTGCCAGCTCTCCGGGACAGGGAACGGGCACTGAAGCTTTCTTT CASSPGQGTGTEAFF
TRBJ1-5 TRBV6-6 NA once TGTGCCAGCAGTAACACAGGGCTTGATCAGCCCCAGCATTTT CASSNTGLDQPQHF
TRBJ2-1 TRBV24-1 TRBD2 NA TGTGCCACCAGTGACCACCAGGGACTAGCGGAGACGAATGAGCAGTTCTTC CATSDHQGLAETNEQFF
TRBJ1-5 TRBV6-5 NA NA TGTGCCAGCGTTGGACAAATCGAACAGCCCCAGCATTTT CASVGQIEQPQHF
TRBJ1-6 TRBV6-4 NA few TGTGCCAGCAGTGACTTTTCGCGGGATTCACCCCTCCACTTT CASSDFSRDSPLHF
TRBJ2-5 TRBV18 NA NA TGTGCCAGCTCACCCCGAGGAGAGACCCAGTACTTC CASSPRGETQYF
TRBJ1-3 TRBV6-2/TRBV6-3 NA NA TGTGCCAGCAGTCGCCCCAGCTCTGGAAACACCATATATTTT CASSRPSSGNTIYF
TRBJ2-1 TRBV5-1 TRBD2 NA TGCGCCAGCAGCTTTTGGACTAGCGGGAGTGAGTACAATGAGCAGTTCTTC CASSFWTSGSEYNEQFF
TRBJ1-2 TRBV30 NA NA TGTGCCTGGAATAACGGCTATGGCTACACCTTC CAWNNGYGYTF
TRBJ1-6 TRBV28 NA NA TGTGCCAGCAGACCCGGGACTGGTGATTCACCCCTCCACTTT CASRPGTGDSPLHF
TRBJ1-2 TRBV2 TRBD1 NA TGTGCCAGCACTCGGACAGGGGGCTATGGCTACACCTTC CASTRTGGYGYTF
TRBJ1-5 TRBV15 NA NA TGTGCCACCAGCAGAGATAACAGGGTGGGAGAGCCCCAGCATTTT CATSRDNRVGEPQHF
TRBJ2-7 TRBV30 NA NA TGTGCCTACAAACAGGGTCTAACCTACGAGCAGTACTTC CAYKQGLTYEQYF
TRBJ1-1 TRBV6-1 NA NA TGTGCCAGCAGTGAAGGATCCCATAGGGGAGCTTTCTTT CASSEGSHRGAFF
TRBJ2-1 TRBV5-5 NA NA TGTGCCAGCAGCTTGGCGGGGTCCTCCTACAATGAGCAGTTCTTC CASSLAGSSYNEQFF
TRBJ2-1 TRBV9 NA NA TGTGCCAGCAGCCTTTTTGTGGGGGGAAATGAGCAGTTCTTC CASSLFVGGNEQFF
TRBJ1-4 TRBV28 NA NA TGTGCCAGCGGGCGGGCAGAGGCGGATGAAAAACTGTTTTTT CASGRAEADEKLFF
TRBJ1-4 TRBV4-1 NA NA TGCGCCAGCAGCCAAGGGGCAGGAGGCGAAAAACTGTTTTTT CASSQGAGGEKLFF
TRBJ2-1 TRBV6-5 NA NA TGTGCCAGCAGCTTGTCAGGCCCCAATGAGCAGTTCTTC CASSLSGPNEQFF
TRBJ2-1 TRBV10-3 TRBD2 NA TGTGCCATCAGTGATCTTCTAGCGGGGGACAATGAGCAGTTCTTC CAISDLLAGDNEQFF
TRBJ1-4 TRBV3-1/TRBV3-2 NA NA TGTGCCAGCTCTTGGGGAGGGGCTAATGAAAAACTGTTTTTT CASSWGGANEKLFF
TRBJ1-1 TRBV6-4 NA once TGTGCCAGCAGTGACTCGAGACAGCCCGAAGCTTTCTTT CASSDSRQPEAFF